The sequence of this T cell receptor (beta chain) was determined in a study of T cells in Graves' hyperthyroidism and ophthalmopathy. This clonotype was recorded a few times. The source material, RNA transcripts, was used to amplify TCR beta CDR3 regions. The HTBI set primed first-round TCR CDR3 RT-PCR. TCRdb re-derived calls from the multiplex PCR reads in MiXCR, one entry per CDR3 protein. The data hold 300,000 or so distinct CDR3 sequences, with about 15% observed a single time. Per germline, CDR1 LNHDA and CDR2 SQIVND (reference sequence). Trimming stripped 7 bases from V and 3 bases from J, with 12 bases between. The CDR3 sequence is 13 residues long.

V is TRBV19 and J is TRBJ1-2; possible D gene TRBD1, 6 bases. This TCR derives from a woman in her sixties or seventies with Graves' ophthalmopathy. Sequenced input: blood. The CDR3 coding sequence is TGTGCCAGTAAGGAGGGGGTCGACTATGGCTACACCTTC. Its protein is CASKEGVDYGYTF.